These 20 T cell receptor beta chains share one sample of origin, sequenced in a study of T cell repertoires in cytomegalovirus infection. In TCRdb, the reads were re-called with MiXCR into one record per CDR3 protein. The top ten hold over 12% of the sample, which has about a million distinct CDR3 sequences, around 31% seen once. Their antigens remain unidentified. The sample was cultured CD8+ T cells from PBMCs, taken from culture after CMV antigen stimulation. These receptors originate from a human donor in good health (CMV status not recorded). Some clones in this sample may be carry-over from other donors' samples.

This clonotype appeared a few times. The J gene is TRBJ2-7, the V gene TRBV5-6, with 8 bases fitting TRBD1. Germline CDR1 is SGHDT and CDR2 is YYEEEE. The junction had 6 bases not matched to a gene; V was cut back by 6 bases and J by 1 base. This CDR3 comprises 14 residues. The CDR3 sequence: CASTTTGDSYEQYF. The CDR3 nucleotides are TGTGCCAGCACCACGACAGGGGATTCCTACGAGCAGTACTTC.

CDR3 sequence reads: CASSFPDFFNYGYTF. In nucleotides, the CDR3 is TGTGCCAGCAGCTTTCCCGATTTCTTTAACTATGGCTACACCTTC. V gene TRBV5-4 combines with J gene TRBJ1-2; D is unclear. The germline V gene has CDR1 SGHNT and CDR2 YYREEE (reference sequence). This CDR3 is 15 amino acids long. Trimming pared 2 bases from V and 1 base from J, leaving 12 bases between.

CDR3 DNA sequence: TGTGCCACCAGCAGAGTGTGGGCCCGCGAGGCAAAACTGTTTTTT. Its translation: CATSRVWAREAKLFF. The chain carries TRBV15 and TRBJ1-4; D call uncertain. This CDR3 is 15 amino acids long. Germline lookup yields CDR1 LNHNV and CDR2 YYDKDF (reference sequence). Trimming cost V 1 base and J 10 bases, with 16 bases left between them. Complete variable domain (other parts from reference TRBV15 and TRBJ1-4): DAMVIQNPRYQVTQFGKPVTLSCSQTLNHNVMYWYQQKSSQAPKLLFHYYDKDFNNEADTPDNFQSRRPNTSFCFLDIRSPGLGDTAMYLCATSRVWAREAKLFFGSGTQLSVL.

This clonotype has at least ten counts. The chain has TRBV7-2 and TRBJ1-5; D is uncertain. The CDR3 contains 13 residues. CDR1 and CDR2 from the germline V gene are SGHTA and FQGNSA. Deletions cut 10 bases from V and 5 bases from J, with 15 bases between. CDR3 residues: CATTLGADQPQHF. DNA of the CDR3: TGTGCCACCACCTTAGGAGCGGATCAGCCCCAGCATTTT.

On this clonotype: This may be a read error: a much more frequent sequence differs by one nucleotide. The gene calls are TRBV4-1 and TRBJ1-5, with 12 bases that match TRBD1. The CDR3 totals 16 residues. With 0 bases clipped from V and 7 bases from J, the junction kept 4 bases outside the gene matches. In germline, CDR1 is MGHRA, CDR2 YSYEKL. This CDR3 is CASSQDGTGGEQPQHF. Written as DNA, the CDR3 is TGCGCCAGCAGCCAAGATGGGACAGGGGGCGAGCAGCCCCAGCATTTT.

This clonotype was seen only a few times. V usage is TRBV11-1 and J usage is TRBJ2-2; unclear D gene. Trimming left V 1 base short and J 5 bases short, with 5 bases between. The length of the CDR3 is 13 residues. Per germline, CDR1 SGHAT and CDR2 FQDESV (reference sequence). CDR3 sequence: CASSLGTTGELFF. CDR3 sequence (DNA): TGTGCCAGCAGCTTAGGAACTACCGGGGAGCTGTTTTTT.

Only a few counts were recorded for this clonotype. CDR3 protein: CASSPRVGYEQYF. In DNA, the CDR3 is TGTGCCAGTAGTCCCAGGGTAGGGTACGAGCAGTACTTC. V usage is TRBV19 and J usage is TRBJ2-7, with a possible D match to TRBD1 (5 bases). CDR1 LNHDA and CDR2 SQIVND come from the germline V gene (reference sequence). The CDR3 sequence is 13 residues long. Trimming pared 5 bases from V and 4 bases from J, leaving 12 bases between.

The chain employs TRBV15 and TRBJ1-2, with a possible D match to TRBD1 (5 bases). Germline V gene data show CDR1 as LNHNV and CDR2 as YYDKDF (reference sequence). The CDR3 spans 16 residues. Trimming stripped 3 bases from V and 6 bases from J, with 20 bases between. DNA for the CDR3: TGTGCCACCAGCAGGATTGGCAGGGAGGAATATGATGGCTACACCTTC. It is translated as CATSRIGREEYDGYTF.

The rearrangement uses TRBV5-6 and TRBJ2-1; D gene ambiguous. The CDR3 spans 15 residues. CDR1 is SGHDT, CDR2 YYEEEE, per germline. The V gene lost 2 bases and the J gene lost 0 bases, with 9 bases spanning the gap. CDR3 amino acids: CASSFFPSSYNEQFF. The CDR3, as DNA: TGTGCCAGCAGCTTCTTTCCTAGCTCCTACAATGAGCAGTTCTTC.

This clonotype was picked up a small number of times. V usage is TRBV7-9 and J usage is TRBJ2-5, with D perhaps matching TRBD2 (5 bases). The length of the CDR3 is 17 residues. The V end was cut by 5 bases, the J end by 0 bases, with 19 bases between. From germline, CDR1 is SEHNR and CDR2 FQNEAQ (reference sequence). For the CDR3, the DNA is TGTGCCAGCAGCGTCGGGCAGCCGACTATGAACCAAGAGACCCAGTACTTC. This encodes CASSVGQPTMNQETQYF.

The genes are TRBV27 and TRBJ2-5; TRBD1 matches 9 bases. The CDR3 spans 16 residues. Unmatched junction bases numbered 14, after V lost 8 bases and J lost 4 bases. CDR1 is MNHEY, CDR2 SMNVEV, per germline (reference sequence). CDR3 coding DNA: TGTGCCAGCTCAGATCTGGGATACAGGGGGCGAGAGACCCAGTACTTC. It codes for CASSDLGYRGRETQYF.

The chain has TRBV6-2 or TRBV6-3 and TRBJ2-7; D is perhaps TRBD1 or TRBD2 (5 bases each). The germline V gene encodes CDR1 MNHEY and CDR2 SVGEGT. The CDR3 runs 13 residues. Trimming pared 4 bases from V and 7 bases from J, leaving 14 bases between. Written as DNA, the CDR3 is TGTGCCAGCAGTTGGGGGAAAGGGAGAGAGCAGTACGTC. This sequence encodes CASSWGKGREQYV.

The chain uses TRBV7-3 and TRBJ1-2; 9 bases are shared with TRBD1. The V gene's germline CDR1 is SGHTA and CDR2 FQGTGA. The V segment lost 3 bases and the J segment 2 bases; nucleotides outside the gene matches: 4. The CDR3 totals 15 residues. CDR3 in amino acids: CASSLRTGENYGYTF. The CDR3, as DNA: TGTGCCAGCAGCTTGCGGACAGGGGAAAACTATGGCTACACCTTC.

The chain has TRBV6-5 and TRBJ2-3, with D unresolved. This CDR3 contains 11 residues. CDR1 MNHEY and CDR2 SVGAGI come from the germline V gene. V was cut by 8 bases and J by 4 bases, with 7 bases left in between. The chain's CDR3 is CASQQADTQYF. The CDR3 DNA is TGTGCCAGCCAGCAGGCAGATACGCAGTATTTT.

This clonotype was seen a few times. V gene TRBV7-9 combines with J gene TRBJ1-2; TRBD1 matches at 8 bases. CDR3 length: 15 residues. V dropped 5 bases and J dropped 4; count of bases not matched to a gene: 9. Per germline, CDR1 SEHNR and CDR2 FQNEAQ (reference sequence). In DNA, the CDR3 is TGTGCCAGCAGCGCTGGGACAGGCCAGATCTATGGCTACACCTTC. Amino acids: CASSAGTGQIYGYTF.

V and J are TRBV5-4 and TRBJ2-4; TRBD2 matches at 15 bases. V lost 3 bases to trimming and J lost 6 bases; unmatched junction nucleotides: 1. The CDR3 length is 15 residues. CDR1 SGHNT and CDR2 YYREEE come from the germline V gene (reference sequence). The CDR3 sequence: CASSWGLAGGNIQYF. CDR3 DNA: TGTGCCAGCAGCTGGGGACTAGCGGGGGGAAACATTCAGTACTTC. The whole variable domain, remainder taken from reference TRBV5-4 and TRBJ2-4, is ETGVTQSPTHLIKTRGQQVTLRCSSQSGHNTVSWYQQALGQGPQFIFQYYREEENGRGNFPPRFSGLQFPNYSSELNVNALELDDSALYLCASSWGLAGGNIQYFGAGTRLSVL.

The V call is TRBV13, the J call TRBJ2-7; D may correspond to TRBD1 or TRBD2 (5 bases each). This CDR3 region has 14 residues. The germline gives CDR1 PRHDT, CDR2 FYEKMQ (reference sequence). V was shortened by 4 bases and J by 4 bases, with 14 bases between the two germline ends. CDR3 residues: CASSSAHEGYEQYF. The CDR3, as DNA: TGTGCCAGCAGCTCCGCACACGAGGGGTACGAGCAGTACTTC. Full variable domain (remainder filled in from reference TRBV13 and TRBJ2-7): AAGVIQSPRHLIKEKRETATLKCYPIPRHDTVYWYQQGPGQDPQFLISFYEKMQSDKGSIPDRFSAQQFSDYHSELNMSSLELGDSALYFCASSSAHEGYEQYFGPGTRLTVT.

This chain connects TRBV12-3 or TRBV12-4 to TRBJ2-4, with D tentatively TRBD1 (6 bases). With 5 bases removed from V and 1 base from J, the gap between germline ends came to 18 bases. The CDR3 totals 17 residues. The CDR3 loop is CASSQPTSGVAKNIQYF. The CDR3 nucleotides read TGTGCCAGCAGTCAACCAACTTCAGGGGTGGCCAAAAACATTCAGTACTTC.

This clonotype was seen a few times. This chain connects TRBV6-2 or TRBV6-3 to TRBJ2-3; 9 bases are a match to TRBD1. The V gene end was trimmed by 2 bases and the J gene end by 5 bases; junction bases not matched to a gene: 8. Per germline, CDR1 MNHEY and CDR2 SVGEGT. The CDR3 has 16 amino acids. CDR3 region: CASSYVRDRVEDTQYF. The CDR3 DNA follows: TGTGCCAGCAGTTACGTCCGGGACAGGGTAGAAGATACGCAGTATTTT.

The chain recombines TRBV7-9 with TRBJ2-7; 7 bases fit TRBD1. J lost 2 bases, V lost 4 bases, and 8 bases had no gene match. Germline V gene data show CDR1 as SEHNR and CDR2 as FQNEAQ (reference sequence). The CDR3 has 15 residues. The CDR3 region is CASSSPGTEAYEQYV. In DNA form, the CDR3 reads TGTGCCAGCAGCTCCCCCGGGACAGAGGCCTACGAGCAGTACGTC.